The entry below describes one T cell receptor beta chain. This sample was taken from a study of T cell responses to AZD1222 COVID-19 vaccine. The V segment lost 3 bases and the J segment 10 bases; nucleotides outside the gene matches: 11. Germline V lookup: CDR1 SGDLS, CDR2 YYNGEE. The CDR3 is 16 residues long. Clones were sequenced by immunoSEQ multiplex PCR, and TCRdb holds only the in-frame ones, with some missing. The table shows 150,000 or so clones, with 90% to 95% occurring only once. This TCR came from an adult in good health. This chain uses TRBV9 with TRBJ2-1, with 12 bases identical to TRBD2. The specimen comprised peripheral blood, sampled on day 0 of AZD1222 vaccination. CDR3 nucleotide sequence: TGTGCCAGCAGCGCCCCCGGCCTAGCGGGAGGGGGGGAGCAGTTCTTC. Protein sequence: CASSAPGLAGGGEQFF. Looking up the rest from reference TRBV9 and TRBJ2-1 gives the full variable domain: DSGVTQTPKHLITATGQRVTLRCSPRSGDLSVYWYQQSLDQGLQFLIQYYNGEERAKGNILERFSAQQFPDLHSELNLSSLELGDSALYFCASSAPGLAGGGEQFFGPGTRLTVL.